A selection of T cell receptor beta chains follows, all from one sample in a study of T-cell memory formation after mild COVID-19. MiXCR was run by TCRdb on the 5' RACE reads, yielding one entry per CDR3 protein. The sample includes approximately 410,000 distinct CDR3 sequences, around 22% of them seen just once. Sequencing input: PBMCs or a T cell subset sorted from them (not recorded which). The receptors were gathered from an adult woman who had mild COVID-19 (a few samples of this study predate the infection). Cell type and time point are not known. Both conserved end residues are part of each CDR3. A D gene is named only where the DNA matches it firmly. Clone size appears in some rows only: once, few, many, or a class for an expanded clone.

j_call,v_call,d_call,clone_size,cdr3_aa,cdr3_nt
TRBJ1-2,TRBV12-3/TRBV12-4,NA,many,CASSLGRNYGYTF,TGTGCCAGCAGTTTGGGACGGAACTATGGCTACACCTTC
TRBJ1-2,TRBV27,NA,NA,CASSFRGRNYGYTF,TGTGCCAGCAGTTTTCGGGGGAGGAACTATGGCTACACCTTC
TRBJ2-5,TRBV12-3/TRBV12-4,NA,NA,CASSLAYQETQYF,TGTGCCAGCAGTTTAGCTTACCAAGAGACCCAGTACTTC
TRBJ2-2,TRBV6-6,NA,NA,CASSYSNGNTGELFF,TGTGCCAGCAGTTACTCGAACGGGAACACCGGGGAGCTGTTTTTT
TRBJ1-2,TRBV2,NA,NA,CASILQGHGYTF,TGTGCCAGCATCCTCCAGGGTCATGGCTACACCTTC
TRBJ1-2,TRBV5-6,NA,many,CASSLGRYYGYTF,TGTGCCAGCAGCCTCGGACGGTACTATGGCTACACCTTC
TRBJ2-2,TRBV29-1,NA,few,CSVVVGTNTGELFF,TGCAGCGTTGTAGTGGGTACGAACACCGGGGAGCTGTTTTTT
TRBJ2-7,TRBV10-3,NA,few,CAISGGSNEQYF,TGTGCCATCTCCGGGGGCTCGAACGAGCAGTACTTC
TRBJ2-2,TRBV27,NA,few,CASSFRVTGELFF,TGTGCCAGCAGTTTCCGTGTTACCGGGGAGCTGTTTTTT
TRBJ1-2,TRBV6-1,NA,NA,CASSGWTDGDYGYTF,TGTGCCAGCAGTGGGTGGACGGACGGGGACTATGGCTACACCTTC
TRBJ2-1,TRBV7-6,NA,NA,CASSSGVANEQFF,TGTGCCAGCAGCTCAGGGGTGGCCAATGAGCAGTTCTTC
TRBJ2-3,TRBV24-1,NA,few,CATKADTDTQYF,TGTGCCACCAAAGCAGACACAGATACGCAGTATTTT
TRBJ2-2,TRBV11-3,NA,NA,CASSQRLTGELFF,TGTGCCAGCAGCCAAAGACTGACCGGGGAGCTGTTTTTT
TRBJ2-7,TRBV12-3/TRBV12-4,NA,NA,CASSFRRGSYEQYF,TGTGCCAGCAGTTTTAGAAGGGGATCCTACGAGCAGTACTTC
TRBJ2-1,TRBV7-3,NA,NA,CASSFLARDEQFF,TGTGCCAGCAGCTTCCTCGCTAGGGATGAGCAGTTCTTC
TRBJ2-7,TRBV29-1,TRBD2,NA,CSVFSSKTSGGYEQYF,TGCAGCGTTTTTTCCTCCAAGACTAGCGGGGGCTACGAGCAGTACTTC
TRBJ1-1,TRBV3-1,NA,few,CASSQDPPMNTEAFF,TGTGCCAGCAGCCAAGATCCCCCTATGAACACTGAAGCTTTCTTT
TRBJ2-7,TRBV4-1,TRBD1,few,CASSLQGEGGEQYF,TGCGCCAGCAGCCTCCAGGGGGAAGGGGGCGAGCAGTACTTC
TRBJ1-4,TRBV6-1,TRBD1,NA,CASSVGTGGEKLFF,TGTGCCAGCAGTGTTGGGACAGGGGGCGAAAAACTGTTTTTT
TRBJ1-4,TRBV12-3/TRBV12-4,NA,NA,CASNLGAGNEKLFF,TGTGCCAGCAATTTGGGGGCGGGTAATGAAAAACTGTTTTTT
TRBJ2-2,TRBV11-3,NA,NA,CASSDIGGLPGELFF,TGTGCCAGCAGCGATATAGGGGGGCTCCCCGGGGAGCTGTTTTTT
TRBJ2-7,TRBV18,NA,few,CASSGENSYEQYF,TGTGCCAGCTCAGGTGAAAACTCCTACGAGCAGTACTTC
TRBJ1-5,TRBV18,NA,NA,CASSQRAGPYYQPQHF,TGTGCCAGCTCACAACGGGCAGGGCCCTATTATCAGCCCCAGCATTTT
TRBJ2-7,TRBV29-1,NA,NA,CSVVWDFNDYEQYF,TGCAGCGTTGTTTGGGACTTTAACGACTACGAGCAGTACTTC
TRBJ1-1,TRBV5-1,TRBD1,few,CASSRGQGGTEAFF,TGCGCCAGCAGCCGCGGACAGGGGGGCACTGAAGCTTTCTTT
TRBJ1-6,TRBV6-5,NA,NA,CASSYQDRNNSPLHF,TGTGCCAGCAGCTACCAGGACAGAAATAATTCACCCCTCCACTTT
TRBJ1-1,TRBV12-3/TRBV12-4,NA,NA,CASSPGLTQAFF,TGTGCCAGCAGCCCCGGGTTGACCCAAGCTTTCTTT
TRBJ1-5,TRBV24-1,NA,few,CATSPGQISNQPQHF,TGTGCCACCAGCCCCGGACAGATTAGCAATCAGCCCCAGCATTTT
TRBJ2-7,TRBV21-1,NA,few,CASQEGVEQYF,TGTGCCAGTCAGGAGGGGGTAGAGCAGTACTTC
TRBJ1-1,TRBV4-3,TRBD1,NA,CASSEDRVGWAEAFF,TGCGCCAGCAGCGAAGACAGGGTTGGATGGGCTGAAGCTTTCTTT
TRBJ2-1,TRBV7-2,NA,few,CASSLTRGDQQFF,TGTGCCAGCAGCTTAACCAGGGGGGATCAGCAGTTCTTC
TRBJ2-1,TRBV12-3/TRBV12-4,TRBD2,once,CASSFTTGTSDNEQFF,TGTGCCAGCAGTTTCACAACCGGGACTAGCGACAATGAGCAGTTCTTC